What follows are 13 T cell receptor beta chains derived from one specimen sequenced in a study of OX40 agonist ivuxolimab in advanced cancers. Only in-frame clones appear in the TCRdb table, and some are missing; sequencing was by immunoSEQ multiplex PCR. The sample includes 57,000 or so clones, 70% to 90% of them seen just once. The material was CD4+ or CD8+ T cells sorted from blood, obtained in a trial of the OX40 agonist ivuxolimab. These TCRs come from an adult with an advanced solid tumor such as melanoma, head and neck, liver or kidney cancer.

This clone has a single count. The CDR3 reads CATQFGDTPYEQYF. The CDR3 DNA reads as TGTGCCACCCAGTTCGGGGACACCCCCTACGAGCAGTACTTC. This sequence joins TRBV10-3 and TRBJ2-7; the D gene is possibly TRBD1 (6 bases). Germline CDR1 reads ENHRY; CDR2 reads SYGVKD. The germline V and J ends were trimmed by 10 bases and 2 bases, with 18 bases remaining between them. This CDR3 region has 14 residues.

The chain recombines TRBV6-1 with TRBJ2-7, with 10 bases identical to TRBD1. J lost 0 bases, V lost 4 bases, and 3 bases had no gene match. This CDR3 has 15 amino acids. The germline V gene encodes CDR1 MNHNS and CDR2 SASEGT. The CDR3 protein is CASSGGQGPSYEQYF. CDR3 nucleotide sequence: TGTGCCAGCAGTGGGGGACAGGGGCCCTCCTACGAGCAGTACTTC.

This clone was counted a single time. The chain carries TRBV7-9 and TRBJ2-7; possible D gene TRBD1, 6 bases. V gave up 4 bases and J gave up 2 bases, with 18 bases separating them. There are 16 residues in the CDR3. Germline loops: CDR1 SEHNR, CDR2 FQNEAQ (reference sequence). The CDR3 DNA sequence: TGTGCCAGCAGCTCCACAGGGCAAGGTAGCGCCTACGAGCAGTACTTC. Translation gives CASSSTGQGSAYEQYF.

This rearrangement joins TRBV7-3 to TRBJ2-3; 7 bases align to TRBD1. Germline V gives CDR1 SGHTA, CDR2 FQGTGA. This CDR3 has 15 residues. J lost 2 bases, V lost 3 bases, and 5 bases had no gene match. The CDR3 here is CASSFTGQSTDTQYF. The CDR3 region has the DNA TGTGCCAGCAGCTTTACGGGACAGTCCACAGATACGCAGTATTTT.

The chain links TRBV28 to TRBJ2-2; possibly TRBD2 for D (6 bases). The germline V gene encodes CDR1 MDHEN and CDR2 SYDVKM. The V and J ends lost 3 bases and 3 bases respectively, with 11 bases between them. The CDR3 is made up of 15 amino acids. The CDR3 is CASSFLAKDTGELFF. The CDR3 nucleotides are TGTGCCAGCAGTTTTCTAGCGAAGGACACCGGGGAGCTGTTTTTT.

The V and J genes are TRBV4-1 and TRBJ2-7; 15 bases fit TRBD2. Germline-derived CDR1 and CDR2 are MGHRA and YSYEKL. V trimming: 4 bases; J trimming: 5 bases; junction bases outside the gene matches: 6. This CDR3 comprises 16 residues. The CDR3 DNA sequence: TGCGCCAGCAGCCGCGGGACTAGCGGGAGGAGTGACGAGCAGTACTTC. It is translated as CASSRGTSGRSDEQYF.

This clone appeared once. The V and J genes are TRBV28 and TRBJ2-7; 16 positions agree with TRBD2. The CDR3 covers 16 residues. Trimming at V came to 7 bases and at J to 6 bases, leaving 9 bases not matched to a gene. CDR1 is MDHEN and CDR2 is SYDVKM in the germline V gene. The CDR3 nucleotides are TGTGCCAGCAAGGTTTGGGGGACTAGCGGGAGGGGCGAGCAGTACTTC. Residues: CASKVWGTSGRGEQYF.

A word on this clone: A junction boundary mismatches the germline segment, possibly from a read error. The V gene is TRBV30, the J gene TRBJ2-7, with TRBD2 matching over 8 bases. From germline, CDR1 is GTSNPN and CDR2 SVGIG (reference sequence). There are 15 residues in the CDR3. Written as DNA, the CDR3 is TGTGCCTGGAGGATTTCCGGGGGGGTCGCGGAGGCATCCAACTTC. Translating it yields CAWRISGGVAEASNF. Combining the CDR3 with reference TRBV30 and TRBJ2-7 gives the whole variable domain SQTIHQWPATLVQPVGSPLSLECTVEGTSNPNLYWYRQAAGRGLQLLFYSVGIGQISSEVPQNLSASRPQDRQFILSSKKLLLSDSGFYLCAWRISGGVAEASNFGPGTRLTVT.

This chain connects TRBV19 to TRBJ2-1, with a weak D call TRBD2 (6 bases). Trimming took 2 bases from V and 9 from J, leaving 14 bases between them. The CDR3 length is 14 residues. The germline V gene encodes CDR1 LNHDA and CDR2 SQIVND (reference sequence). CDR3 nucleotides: TGTGCCAGTAGTATAAGGGCTAGCGTTAGTGAGCAGTTCTTC. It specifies CASSIRASVSEQFF.

Here the CDR3 reads CASSLMARVSLHF. CDR3 nucleotides: TGTGCCAGCAGTTTAATGGCCAGGGTGTCCCTCCACTTT. The chain carries TRBV28 and TRBJ1-6; D possibly corresponds to TRBD1 (5 bases). V lost 2 bases to trimming and J lost 14 bases, with 13 bases between them. The CDR3 totals 13 residues. Germline CDR1 MDHEN, CDR2 SYDVKM. Full variable domain (rest looked up from reference TRBV28 and TRBJ1-6): DVKVTQSSRYLVKRTGEKVFLECVQDMDHENMFWYRQDPGLGLRLIYFSYDVKMKEKGDIPEGYSVSREKKERFSLILESASTNQTSMYLCASSLMARVSLHFGNGTRLTVT.

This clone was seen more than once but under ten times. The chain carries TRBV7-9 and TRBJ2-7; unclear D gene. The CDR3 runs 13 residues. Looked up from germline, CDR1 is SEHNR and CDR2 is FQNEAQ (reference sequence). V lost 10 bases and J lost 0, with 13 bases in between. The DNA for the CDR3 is TGTGCCATCATTCTGGACGGCTCCTACGAGCAGTACTTC. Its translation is CAIILDGSYEQYF.

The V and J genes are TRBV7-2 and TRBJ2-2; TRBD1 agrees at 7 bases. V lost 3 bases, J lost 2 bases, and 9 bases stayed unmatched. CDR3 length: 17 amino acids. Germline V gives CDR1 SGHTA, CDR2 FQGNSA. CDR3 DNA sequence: TGTGCCAGCAGCTTCAATACCGGGACAGACAACACCGGGGAGCTGTTTTTT. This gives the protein CASSFNTGTDNTGELFF.

This CDR3 reads CASSEAYGETQYF. The CDR3 DNA is TGTGCCAGCAGCGAAGCATACGGGGAGACCCAGTACTTC. This chain links TRBV7-8 with TRBJ2-5; D is ambiguous. Germline V gene lookup returns CDR1 SGHVS and CDR2 FQNEAQ. The CDR3 runs to 13 residues. Trimming left V 5 bases short and J 5 bases short, with 12 bases between. The full variable domain, rest sourced from reference TRBV7-8 and TRBJ2-5, is GAGVSQSPRYKVAKRGQDVALRCDPISGHVSLFWYQQALGQGPEFLTYFQNEAQLDKSGLPSDRFFAERPEGSVSTLKIQRTQQEDSAVYLCASSEAYGETQYFGPGTRLLVL.